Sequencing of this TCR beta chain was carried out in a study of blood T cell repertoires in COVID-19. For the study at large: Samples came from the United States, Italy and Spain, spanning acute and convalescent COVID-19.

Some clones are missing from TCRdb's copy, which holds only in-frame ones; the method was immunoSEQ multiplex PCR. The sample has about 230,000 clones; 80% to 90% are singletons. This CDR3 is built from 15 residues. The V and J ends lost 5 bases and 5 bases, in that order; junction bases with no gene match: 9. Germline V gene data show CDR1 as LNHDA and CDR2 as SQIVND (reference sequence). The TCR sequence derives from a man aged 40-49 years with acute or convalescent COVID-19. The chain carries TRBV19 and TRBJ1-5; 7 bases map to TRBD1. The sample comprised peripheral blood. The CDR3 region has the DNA TGTGCCAGTAGTTCCCCACAGGGGATGGATCAGCCCCAGCATTTT. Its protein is CASSSPQGMDQPQHF.